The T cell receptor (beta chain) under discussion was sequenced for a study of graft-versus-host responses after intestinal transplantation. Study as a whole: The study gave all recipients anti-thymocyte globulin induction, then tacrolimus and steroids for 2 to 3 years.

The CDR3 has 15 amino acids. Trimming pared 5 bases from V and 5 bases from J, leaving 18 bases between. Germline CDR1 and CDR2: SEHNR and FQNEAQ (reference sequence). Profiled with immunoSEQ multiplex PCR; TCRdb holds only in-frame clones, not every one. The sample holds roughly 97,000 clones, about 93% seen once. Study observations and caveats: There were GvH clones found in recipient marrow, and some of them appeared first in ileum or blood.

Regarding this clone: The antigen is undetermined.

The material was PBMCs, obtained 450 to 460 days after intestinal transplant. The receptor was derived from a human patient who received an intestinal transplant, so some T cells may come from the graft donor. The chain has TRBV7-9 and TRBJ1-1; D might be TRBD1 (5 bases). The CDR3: CASSPGGAGPTEAFF. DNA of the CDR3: TGTGCCAGCAGCCCCGGAGGGGCAGGGCCAACTGAAGCTTTCTTT.